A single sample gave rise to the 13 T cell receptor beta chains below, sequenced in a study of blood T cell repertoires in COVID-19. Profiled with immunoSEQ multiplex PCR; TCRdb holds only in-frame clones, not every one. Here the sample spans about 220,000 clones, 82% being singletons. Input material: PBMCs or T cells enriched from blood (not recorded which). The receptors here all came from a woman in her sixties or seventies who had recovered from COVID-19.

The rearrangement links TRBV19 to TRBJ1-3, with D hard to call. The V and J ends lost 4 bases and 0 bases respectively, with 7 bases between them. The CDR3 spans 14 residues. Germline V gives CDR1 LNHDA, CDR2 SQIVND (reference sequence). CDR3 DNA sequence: TGTGCCAGTAGTACCTATTCCTCTGGAAACACCATATATTTT. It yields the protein CASSTYSSGNTIYF.

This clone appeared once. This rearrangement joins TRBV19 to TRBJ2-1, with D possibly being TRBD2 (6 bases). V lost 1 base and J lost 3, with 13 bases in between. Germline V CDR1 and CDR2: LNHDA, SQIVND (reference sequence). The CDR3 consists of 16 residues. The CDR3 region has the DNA TGTGCCAGTAGTATAGGTGGGGGGAAGATCTACAATGAGCAGTTCTTC. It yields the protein CASSIGGGKIYNEQFF.

CDR3 bases: TGTGCCAGTAGTATAGATGCGAGACAGGGTTACTACGAGCAGTACTTC. This gives the protein CASSIDARQGYYEQYF. The V and J genes are TRBV19 and TRBJ2-7; 7 bases agree with TRBD1. The CDR3 has 16 amino acids. V lost 0 bases to trimming and J lost 3 bases; unmatched junction nucleotides: 8. Looked up from germline, CDR1 is LNHDA and CDR2 is SQIVND (reference sequence). The full variable domain, completed using reference TRBV19 and TRBJ2-7, is DGGITQSPKYLFRKEGQNVTLSCEQNLNHDAMYWYRQDPGQGLRLIYYSQIVNDFQKGDIAEGYSVSREKKESFPLTVTSAQKNPTAFYLCASSIDARQGYYEQYFGPGTRLTVT.

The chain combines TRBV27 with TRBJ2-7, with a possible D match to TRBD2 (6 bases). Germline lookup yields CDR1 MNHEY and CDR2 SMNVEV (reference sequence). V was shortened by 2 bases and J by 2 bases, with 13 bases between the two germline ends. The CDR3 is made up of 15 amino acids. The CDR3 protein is CASSLGGSATYEQYF. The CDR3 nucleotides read TGTGCCAGCAGTTTAGGGGGGAGTGCGACCTACGAGCAGTACTTC.

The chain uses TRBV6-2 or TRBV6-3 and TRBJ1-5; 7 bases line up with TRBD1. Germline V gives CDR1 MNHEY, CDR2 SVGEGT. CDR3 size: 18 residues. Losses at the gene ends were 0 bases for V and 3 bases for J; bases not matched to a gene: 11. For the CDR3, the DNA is TGTGCCAGCAGTTACTCGACGACAGGGACGTCTTTCAATCAGCCCCAGCATTTT. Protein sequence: CASSYSTTGTSFNQPQHF.

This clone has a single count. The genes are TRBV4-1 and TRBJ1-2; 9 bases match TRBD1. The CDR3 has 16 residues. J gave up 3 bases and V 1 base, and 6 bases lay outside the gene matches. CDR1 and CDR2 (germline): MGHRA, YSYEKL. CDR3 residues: CASSQARTGADYGYTF. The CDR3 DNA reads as TGCGCCAGCAGCCAAGCTCGGACAGGGGCCGACTATGGCTACACCTTC.

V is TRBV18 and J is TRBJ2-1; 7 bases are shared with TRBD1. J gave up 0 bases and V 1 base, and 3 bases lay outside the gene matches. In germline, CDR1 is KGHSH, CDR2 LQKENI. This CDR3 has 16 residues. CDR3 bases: TGTGCCAGCTCACCACGAGGGGGCAACTCCTACAATGAGCAGTTCTTC. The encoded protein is CASSPRGGNSYNEQFF.

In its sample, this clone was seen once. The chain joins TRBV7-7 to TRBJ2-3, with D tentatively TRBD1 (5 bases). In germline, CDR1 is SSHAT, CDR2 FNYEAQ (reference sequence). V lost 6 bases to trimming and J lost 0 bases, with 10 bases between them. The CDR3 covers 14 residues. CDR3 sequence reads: CASSQDSSTDTQYF. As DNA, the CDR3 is TGTGCCAGCAGTCAAGACAGCAGCACAGATACGCAGTATTTT.

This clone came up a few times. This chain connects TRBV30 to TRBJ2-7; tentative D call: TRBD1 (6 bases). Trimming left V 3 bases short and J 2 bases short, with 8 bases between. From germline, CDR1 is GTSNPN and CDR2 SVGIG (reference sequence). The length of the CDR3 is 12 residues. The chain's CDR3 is CAWSRDTYEQYF. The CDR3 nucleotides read TGTGCCTGGAGCCGGGACACCTACGAGCAGTACTTC.

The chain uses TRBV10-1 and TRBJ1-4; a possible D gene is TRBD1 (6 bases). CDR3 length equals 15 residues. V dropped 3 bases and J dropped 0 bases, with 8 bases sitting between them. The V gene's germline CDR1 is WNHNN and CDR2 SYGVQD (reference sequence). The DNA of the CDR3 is TGCGCCAGCAGTGAAGGACAGCCAACTAATGAAAAACTGTTTTTT. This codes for CASSEGQPTNEKLFF.

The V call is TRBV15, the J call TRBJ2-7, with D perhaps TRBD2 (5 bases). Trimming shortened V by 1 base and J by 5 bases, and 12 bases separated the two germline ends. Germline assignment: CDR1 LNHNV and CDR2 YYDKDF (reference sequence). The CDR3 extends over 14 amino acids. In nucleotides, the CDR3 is TGTGCCACCAGCAGAGGGGCGCGGGCTAACGAGCAGTACTTC. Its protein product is CATSRGARANEQYF.

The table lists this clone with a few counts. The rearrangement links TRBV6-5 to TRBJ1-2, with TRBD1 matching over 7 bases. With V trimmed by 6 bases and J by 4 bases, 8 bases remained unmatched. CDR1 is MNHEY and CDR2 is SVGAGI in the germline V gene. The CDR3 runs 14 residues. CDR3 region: CASRPGGGGYGYTF. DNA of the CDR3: TGTGCCAGCAGGCCGGGAGGGGGCGGCTATGGCTACACCTTC.

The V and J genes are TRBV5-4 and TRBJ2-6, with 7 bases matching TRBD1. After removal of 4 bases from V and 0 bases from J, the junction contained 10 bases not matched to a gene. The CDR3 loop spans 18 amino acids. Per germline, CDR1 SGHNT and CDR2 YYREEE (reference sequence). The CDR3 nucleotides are TGTGCCAGCAGCGTACCGGGACAGTTAACCTCTGGGGCCAACGTCCTGACTTTC. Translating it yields CASSVPGQLTSGANVLTF.